Sequencing of this T cell receptor beta chain was carried out in a study of early T cells in non-severe SARS-CoV-2 infection. Study at large: Sequencing input comprised bulk RNA from unsorted whole blood; chain pairing was not available. Points from the study as a whole: Anti-spike CD8 responses were favored by VDJdb matching, which missed private and CD4 specificities.

V dropped 0 bases and J dropped 4 bases, with 13 bases sitting between them. Germline assignment: CDR1 DFQATT and CDR2 SNEGSKA (reference sequence). The CDR3 sequence is 15 residues long. In the library, individual cDNA molecules carried attached unique molecular identifiers. TCRdb analysed the 5' RACE reads with MiXCR anew, one entry per CDR3 protein. The sample holds roughly 71,000 distinct CDR3 sequences, over 10% seen once. This clonotype was seen only a few times. No antigen is known for it. V usage is TRBV20-1 and J usage is TRBJ1-5, with TRBD1 as a possible D gene (6 bases). Sequencing was carried out using whole blood. The sequence came from an adult who was a healthcare worker with PCR-confirmed SARS-CoV-2 infection or an uninfected control (not recorded which). CDR3 protein: CSARDFQGQNQPQHF. DNA of the CDR3: TGCAGTGCTAGAGATTTCCAGGGGCAAAATCAGCCCCAGCATTTT.